Shown below are 26 T cell receptor beta chains from a single sample sequenced in a study of cytomegalovirus exposure and HLA in healthy donors (dated by TCRdb to 2017 to 2019). Library construction relied on the immunoSEQ multiplex PCR assay. The multiplex PCR relied on a mix of 60 forward primers for TCR Vbeta segments and 13 reverse primers for TCR Jbeta segments. The source is immuneACCESS, and TCRdb retained only in-frame sequences with V and J called. Part of the clones is not carried over; for the studies checked, unresolved V genes explain less than half of this, and the remainder is unexplained. This sample comprises about 190,000 clones, 75% to 90% of them detected only once. Approximately 2.4% of the sample belongs to the ten largest clones. Sequenced sample: PBMCs. These receptors were collected from a woman aged 45-60 years in good health and CMV-seropositive.

V gene TRBV5-1 combines with J gene TRBJ1-1; D is possibly TRBD1 (6 bases). From germline, CDR1 is SGHRS and CDR2 YFSETQ. The CDR3 extends over 14 amino acids. Trimming shortened V by 0 bases and J by 6 bases, and 12 bases separated the two germline ends. This chain's CDR3 is CASSLDRVVAEAFF. CDR3 sequence (DNA): TGCGCCAGCAGCTTGGACAGGGTAGTTGCTGAAGCTTTCTTT. The whole variable domain, remainder taken from reference TRBV5-1 and TRBJ1-1, is KAGVTQTPRYLIKTRGQQVTLSCSPISGHRSVSWYQQTPGQGLQFLFEYFSETQRNKGNFPGRFSGRQFSNSRSEMNVSTLELGDSALYLCASSLDRVVAEAFFGQGTRLTVV.

CDR3: CASRSDRGDLPYDLETQYF. CDR3 bases: TGTGCCAGCAGATCCGACAGGGGAGATCTCCCCTACGATTTAGAGACCCAGTACTTC. The rearrangement links TRBV5-8 to TRBJ2-5; 8 bases map to TRBD1. The CDR3 runs 19 residues. Germline V CDR1 and CDR2: SGHTS, YDEGEE. V gave up 5 bases and J gave up 4 bases; unmatched junction bases: 22.

The chain is built from TRBV28 and TRBJ1-2, with D tentatively TRBD1 (6 bases). This CDR3 is built from 14 residues. Looked up from germline, CDR1 is MDHEN and CDR2 is SYDVKM. With 6 bases removed from V and 2 bases from J, the gap between germline ends came to 13 bases. The CDR3 DNA reads TGTGCCAGCAGACAGGGTTTAGCGAACTATGGCTACACCTTC. The encoded protein is CASRQGLANYGYTF.

The rearrangement joins TRBV28 to TRBJ1-2; 7 bases align to TRBD1. Germline V CDR1 and CDR2: MDHEN, SYDVKM. The V gene end was trimmed by 7 bases and the J gene end by 7 bases; junction bases not matched to a gene: 18. This CDR3 is 16 amino acids long. The CDR3 spells CASIPNGQAGRGGYTF. CDR3 sequence (DNA): TGTGCCAGCATACCTAATGGACAGGCCGGGCGGGGTGGCTACACCTTC.

With respect to this clone: Other DNA sequences from this sample encode an identical CDR3 as well. The gene calls are TRBV5-1 and TRBJ1-4, with D unclear. Per the germline V gene, CDR1 is SGHRS and CDR2 is YFSETQ. V dropped 0 bases and J dropped 0 bases, with 6 bases sitting between them. This CDR3 has 15 amino acids. The CDR3 here is CASSLGGATNEKLFF. The DNA of the CDR3 is TGCGCCAGCAGCTTGGGCGGAGCAACTAATGAAAAACTGTTTTTT.

CDR3 in amino acids: CASSEMAGTGEQYF. The CDR3 nucleotides read TGTGCCAGCAGTGAAATGGCGGGTACGGGCGAGCAGTACTTC. The rearrangement links TRBV2 to TRBJ2-7, with D perhaps matching TRBD2 (5 bases). V lost 2 bases, J lost 6 bases, and 14 bases lay in between. The CDR3 has 14 amino acids. Germline loops: CDR1 SNHLY, CDR2 FYNNEI.

J is TRBJ2-2 and V is TRBV4-2; tentatively, D is TRBD1 (5 bases). Germline V CDR1 and CDR2: LGHNA, YNFKEQ. There are 17 residues in the CDR3. Trimming stripped 0 bases from V and 2 bases from J, with 13 bases between. In DNA form, the CDR3 reads TGTGCCAGCAGCCAAGAAGGGGTGGGGCCCAACACCGGGGAGCTGTTTTTT. Translated, it gives CASSQEGVGPNTGELFF.

This chain connects TRBV11-2 to TRBJ2-3; tentative D call: TRBD1 (6 bases). Deletions cut 3 bases from V and 0 bases from J, with 16 bases between. CDR3 length: 17 amino acids. CDR1 and CDR2 from the germline V gene are SGHAT and FQNNGV. DNA for the CDR3: TGTGCCAGCAGCTTGAGCCCGTGGGACACCAGCACAGATACGCAGTATTTT. This codes for CASSLSPWDTSTDTQYF. Looking up the rest from reference TRBV11-2 and TRBJ2-3 gives the full variable domain: EAGVAQSPRYKIIEKRQSVAFWCNPISGHATLYWYQQILGQGPKLLIQFQNNGVVDDSQLPKDRFSAERLKGVDSTLKIQPAKLEDSAVYLCASSLSPWDTSTDTQYFGPGTRLTVL.

This chain uses TRBV15 with TRBJ2-6, with D perhaps TRBD2 (7 bases). From germline, CDR1 is LNHNV and CDR2 YYDKDF (reference sequence). The CDR3 loop spans 16 amino acids. Between the trimmed V and J ends, which lost 1 base and 4 bases, there was a span of 11 bases. Here the CDR3 DNA reads TGTGCCACCAGCAGAGTGGGGGGGCGCGGGGCCAACGTCCTGACTTTC. It encodes CATSRVGGRGANVLTF.

This chain connects TRBV6-7 to TRBJ2-1; possible D gene TRBD1, 6 bases. TRBV6-7 carries the ORF label, with uncertain function. This CDR3 contains 20 residues. V lost 0 bases, J lost 4 bases, and 25 bases lay in between. Here the CDR3 reads CASSYSAPKEDRKTYNEQFF. The CDR3 region has the DNA TGTGCCAGCAGTTACTCTGCACCGAAGGAGGACAGAAAGACATACAATGAGCAGTTCTTC.

The gene calls are TRBV6-5 and TRBJ1-6; D perhaps matches TRBD1 (5 bases). The germline V gene encodes CDR1 MNHEY and CDR2 SVGAGI. The CDR3 has 15 residues. Trimming stripped 7 bases from V and 8 bases from J, with 18 bases between. The CDR3 spells CASTRTGAGDSPLHF. Here the CDR3 DNA reads TGTGCCAGCACCAGAACCGGGGCGGGAGATTCACCCCTCCACTTT.

The rearrangement uses TRBV28 and TRBJ1-6; TRBD1 matches 9 bases. CDR1 MDHEN and CDR2 SYDVKM come from the germline V gene. This CDR3 has 13 amino acids. Trimming at V came to 5 bases and at J to 13 bases, leaving 6 bases not matched to a gene. The CDR3 here is CASSGQGWLPLHF. The CDR3, as DNA: TGTGCCAGCAGTGGACAGGGGTGGTTGCCCCTCCACTTT.

Points on this clone: Sequence at one end of the junction differs from germline and may be a read error. The rearrangement links TRBV27 to TRBJ2-6, with D perhaps matching TRBD2 (5 bases). CDR3 length: 13 amino acids. Germline lookup yields CDR1 MNHEY and CDR2 SMNVEV (reference sequence). CDR3 coding DNA: TGTGCCAGCAGTAGCGGTGGGACCAACGTCCTGACTTTC. Protein sequence: CASSSGGTNVLTF.

The V gene is TRBV6-5, the J gene TRBJ1-6; tentative D call: TRBD1 (6 bases). The germline V and J ends were trimmed by 6 bases and 2 bases, with 11 bases remaining between them. CDR1 is MNHEY and CDR2 is SVGAGI in the germline V gene. The CDR3 is 15 amino acids. In DNA, the CDR3 is TGTGCCAGCAGAAACACAGGGACCTATAATTCACCCCTCCACTTT. Translation: CASRNTGTYNSPLHF.

CDR3 sequence reads: CASSLGGGVNEQFF. CDR3 nucleotides: TGTGCCAGCAGCTTAGGAGGGGGTGTTAATGAGCAGTTCTTC. The V gene is TRBV11-2, the J gene TRBJ2-1; TRBD1 is a possible D gene (6 bases). The germline V and J ends were trimmed by 1 base and 7 bases, with 11 bases remaining between them. Germline-derived CDR1 and CDR2 are SGHAT and FQNNGV. CDR3 length equals 14 residues.

The V gene is TRBV5-6, the J gene TRBJ2-7; 7 bases agree with TRBD2. This CDR3 spans 14 amino acids. CDR1 and CDR2 (germline): SGHDT, YYEEEE. Trimming removed 0 bases from V and 0 bases from J; junction bases left unmatched: 0. The CDR3 region has the DNA TGTGCCAGCAGCTTGGGCGGGGGCTCCTACGAGCAGTACTTC. Its protein is CASSLGGGSYEQYF.

V gene TRBV29-1 combines with J gene TRBJ2-2, with 16 bases fitting TRBD2. The CDR3 loop spans 16 amino acids. V was pared by 5 bases and J by 6 bases, with 6 bases of the junction left unmatched. Germline V lookup: CDR1 SQVTM, CDR2 ANQGSEA. CDR3 residues: CSVQQGTSGGAGELFF. CDR3 sequence (DNA): TGCAGCGTTCAACAAGGGACTAGCGGGGGGGCCGGGGAGCTGTTTTTT.

The rearrangement joins TRBV2 to TRBJ1-2; weak D call: TRBD1 (5 bases). The germline CDR1 and CDR2 sequences are SNHLY and FYNNEI. The CDR3 spans 14 residues. V lost 3 bases, J lost 4 bases, and 12 bases lay in between. CDR3 bases: TGTGCCAGCAGTGAGGAAGGGGCCGTCTATGGCTACACCTTC. It codes for CASSEEGAVYGYTF.

The chain is built from TRBV19 and TRBJ1-2; TRBD1 is a possible D gene (6 bases). The CDR3 covers 13 residues. Germline V CDR1 and CDR2: LNHDA, SQIVND (reference sequence). Trimming removed 9 bases at V and 0 bases at J, with 11 bases between. The CDR3 loop reads CASRDNPNYGYTF. CDR3 nucleotides: TGTGCCAGCAGGGACAACCCTAACTATGGCTACACCTTC.

The V call is TRBV12-5, the J call TRBJ2-5; D is perhaps TRBD1 (5 bases). The CDR3 totals 13 residues. Germline V gives CDR1 LGHNT, CDR2 FRNRAP. Trimming pared 5 bases from V and 7 bases from J, leaving 14 bases between. The CDR3 loop is CASGLQGPGTQYF. CDR3 nucleotides: TGTGCTAGTGGTCTCCAGGGTCCGGGGACCCAGTACTTC.

The CDR3 nucleotides are TGTGCCAGCAGTTTCTTCGGACAGGCAGGGTCCGGGGAGCTGTTTTTT. Protein sequence: CASSFFGQAGSGELFF. J is TRBJ2-2 and V is TRBV6-5; 7 nucleotides agree with TRBD1. V shed 4 bases and J 6 bases; nucleotides not matched to a gene: 11. The CDR3 is 16 residues long. Germline V lookup: CDR1 MNHEY, CDR2 SVGAGI.

Concerning this clone itself: A much larger clone differs from this one at a single base, so this may be a read error. Additional DNA sequences in this sample encode the identical CDR3. The chain has TRBV10-3 and TRBJ1-2, with 7 bases lining up with TRBD1. CDR1 is ENHRY, CDR2 SYGVKD, per germline. This CDR3 is 14 amino acids long. In DNA form, the CDR3 reads TGTGCCAGCAGTTACTCGGCAGGGGGCTATGGCTACACCTTC. This codes for CASSYSAGGYGYTF.

The chain combines TRBV6-5 with TRBJ1-4; maybe TRBD1 (6 bases). V lost 4 bases to trimming and J lost 8 bases, with 14 bases between them. The CDR3 runs 14 residues. In germline, CDR1 is MNHEY, CDR2 SVGAGI. The CDR3, as DNA: TGTGCCAGCAGTTCACCTGGACAGTCAGAAAAACTGTTTTTT. Protein product: CASSSPGQSEKLFF.

The chain joins TRBV30 to TRBJ2-4, with 7 bases that match TRBD1. V lost 1 base, J lost 7 bases, and 1 base stayed unmatched. The CDR3 sequence is 12 residues long. Germline CDR1 and CDR2: GTSNPN and SVGIG (reference sequence). The CDR3 coding sequence is TGTGCCTGGAGTGACAGGGGCAACATTCAGTACTTC. Amino acids: CAWSDRGNIQYF.

This sequence joins TRBV27 and TRBJ2-3; perhaps TRBD1 as D (5 bases). The CDR3 covers 18 residues. Deletions cut 3 bases from V and 5 bases from J, with 24 bases between. CDR1 and CDR2 from the germline V gene are MNHEY and SMNVEV (reference sequence). In DNA, the CDR3 is TGTGCCAGCAGTTTTTTTCCCGGTCCTGGGGCCCAGGGAGATACGCAGTATTTT. It specifies CASSFFPGPGAQGDTQYF.

About this clone itself: Other DNA sequences of this sample code for an identical CDR3. The chain links TRBV4-1 to TRBJ2-3, with 10 bases aligning to TRBD1. The CDR3 loop spans 16 amino acids. With 1 base clipped from V and 1 base from J, the junction kept 2 bases outside the gene matches. Germline V gene data show CDR1 as MGHRA and CDR2 as YSYEKL. The CDR3 is CASSQAGTGGTDTQYF. CDR3 DNA sequence: TGCGCCAGCAGCCAAGCGGGGACAGGGGGCACAGATACGCAGTATTTT.